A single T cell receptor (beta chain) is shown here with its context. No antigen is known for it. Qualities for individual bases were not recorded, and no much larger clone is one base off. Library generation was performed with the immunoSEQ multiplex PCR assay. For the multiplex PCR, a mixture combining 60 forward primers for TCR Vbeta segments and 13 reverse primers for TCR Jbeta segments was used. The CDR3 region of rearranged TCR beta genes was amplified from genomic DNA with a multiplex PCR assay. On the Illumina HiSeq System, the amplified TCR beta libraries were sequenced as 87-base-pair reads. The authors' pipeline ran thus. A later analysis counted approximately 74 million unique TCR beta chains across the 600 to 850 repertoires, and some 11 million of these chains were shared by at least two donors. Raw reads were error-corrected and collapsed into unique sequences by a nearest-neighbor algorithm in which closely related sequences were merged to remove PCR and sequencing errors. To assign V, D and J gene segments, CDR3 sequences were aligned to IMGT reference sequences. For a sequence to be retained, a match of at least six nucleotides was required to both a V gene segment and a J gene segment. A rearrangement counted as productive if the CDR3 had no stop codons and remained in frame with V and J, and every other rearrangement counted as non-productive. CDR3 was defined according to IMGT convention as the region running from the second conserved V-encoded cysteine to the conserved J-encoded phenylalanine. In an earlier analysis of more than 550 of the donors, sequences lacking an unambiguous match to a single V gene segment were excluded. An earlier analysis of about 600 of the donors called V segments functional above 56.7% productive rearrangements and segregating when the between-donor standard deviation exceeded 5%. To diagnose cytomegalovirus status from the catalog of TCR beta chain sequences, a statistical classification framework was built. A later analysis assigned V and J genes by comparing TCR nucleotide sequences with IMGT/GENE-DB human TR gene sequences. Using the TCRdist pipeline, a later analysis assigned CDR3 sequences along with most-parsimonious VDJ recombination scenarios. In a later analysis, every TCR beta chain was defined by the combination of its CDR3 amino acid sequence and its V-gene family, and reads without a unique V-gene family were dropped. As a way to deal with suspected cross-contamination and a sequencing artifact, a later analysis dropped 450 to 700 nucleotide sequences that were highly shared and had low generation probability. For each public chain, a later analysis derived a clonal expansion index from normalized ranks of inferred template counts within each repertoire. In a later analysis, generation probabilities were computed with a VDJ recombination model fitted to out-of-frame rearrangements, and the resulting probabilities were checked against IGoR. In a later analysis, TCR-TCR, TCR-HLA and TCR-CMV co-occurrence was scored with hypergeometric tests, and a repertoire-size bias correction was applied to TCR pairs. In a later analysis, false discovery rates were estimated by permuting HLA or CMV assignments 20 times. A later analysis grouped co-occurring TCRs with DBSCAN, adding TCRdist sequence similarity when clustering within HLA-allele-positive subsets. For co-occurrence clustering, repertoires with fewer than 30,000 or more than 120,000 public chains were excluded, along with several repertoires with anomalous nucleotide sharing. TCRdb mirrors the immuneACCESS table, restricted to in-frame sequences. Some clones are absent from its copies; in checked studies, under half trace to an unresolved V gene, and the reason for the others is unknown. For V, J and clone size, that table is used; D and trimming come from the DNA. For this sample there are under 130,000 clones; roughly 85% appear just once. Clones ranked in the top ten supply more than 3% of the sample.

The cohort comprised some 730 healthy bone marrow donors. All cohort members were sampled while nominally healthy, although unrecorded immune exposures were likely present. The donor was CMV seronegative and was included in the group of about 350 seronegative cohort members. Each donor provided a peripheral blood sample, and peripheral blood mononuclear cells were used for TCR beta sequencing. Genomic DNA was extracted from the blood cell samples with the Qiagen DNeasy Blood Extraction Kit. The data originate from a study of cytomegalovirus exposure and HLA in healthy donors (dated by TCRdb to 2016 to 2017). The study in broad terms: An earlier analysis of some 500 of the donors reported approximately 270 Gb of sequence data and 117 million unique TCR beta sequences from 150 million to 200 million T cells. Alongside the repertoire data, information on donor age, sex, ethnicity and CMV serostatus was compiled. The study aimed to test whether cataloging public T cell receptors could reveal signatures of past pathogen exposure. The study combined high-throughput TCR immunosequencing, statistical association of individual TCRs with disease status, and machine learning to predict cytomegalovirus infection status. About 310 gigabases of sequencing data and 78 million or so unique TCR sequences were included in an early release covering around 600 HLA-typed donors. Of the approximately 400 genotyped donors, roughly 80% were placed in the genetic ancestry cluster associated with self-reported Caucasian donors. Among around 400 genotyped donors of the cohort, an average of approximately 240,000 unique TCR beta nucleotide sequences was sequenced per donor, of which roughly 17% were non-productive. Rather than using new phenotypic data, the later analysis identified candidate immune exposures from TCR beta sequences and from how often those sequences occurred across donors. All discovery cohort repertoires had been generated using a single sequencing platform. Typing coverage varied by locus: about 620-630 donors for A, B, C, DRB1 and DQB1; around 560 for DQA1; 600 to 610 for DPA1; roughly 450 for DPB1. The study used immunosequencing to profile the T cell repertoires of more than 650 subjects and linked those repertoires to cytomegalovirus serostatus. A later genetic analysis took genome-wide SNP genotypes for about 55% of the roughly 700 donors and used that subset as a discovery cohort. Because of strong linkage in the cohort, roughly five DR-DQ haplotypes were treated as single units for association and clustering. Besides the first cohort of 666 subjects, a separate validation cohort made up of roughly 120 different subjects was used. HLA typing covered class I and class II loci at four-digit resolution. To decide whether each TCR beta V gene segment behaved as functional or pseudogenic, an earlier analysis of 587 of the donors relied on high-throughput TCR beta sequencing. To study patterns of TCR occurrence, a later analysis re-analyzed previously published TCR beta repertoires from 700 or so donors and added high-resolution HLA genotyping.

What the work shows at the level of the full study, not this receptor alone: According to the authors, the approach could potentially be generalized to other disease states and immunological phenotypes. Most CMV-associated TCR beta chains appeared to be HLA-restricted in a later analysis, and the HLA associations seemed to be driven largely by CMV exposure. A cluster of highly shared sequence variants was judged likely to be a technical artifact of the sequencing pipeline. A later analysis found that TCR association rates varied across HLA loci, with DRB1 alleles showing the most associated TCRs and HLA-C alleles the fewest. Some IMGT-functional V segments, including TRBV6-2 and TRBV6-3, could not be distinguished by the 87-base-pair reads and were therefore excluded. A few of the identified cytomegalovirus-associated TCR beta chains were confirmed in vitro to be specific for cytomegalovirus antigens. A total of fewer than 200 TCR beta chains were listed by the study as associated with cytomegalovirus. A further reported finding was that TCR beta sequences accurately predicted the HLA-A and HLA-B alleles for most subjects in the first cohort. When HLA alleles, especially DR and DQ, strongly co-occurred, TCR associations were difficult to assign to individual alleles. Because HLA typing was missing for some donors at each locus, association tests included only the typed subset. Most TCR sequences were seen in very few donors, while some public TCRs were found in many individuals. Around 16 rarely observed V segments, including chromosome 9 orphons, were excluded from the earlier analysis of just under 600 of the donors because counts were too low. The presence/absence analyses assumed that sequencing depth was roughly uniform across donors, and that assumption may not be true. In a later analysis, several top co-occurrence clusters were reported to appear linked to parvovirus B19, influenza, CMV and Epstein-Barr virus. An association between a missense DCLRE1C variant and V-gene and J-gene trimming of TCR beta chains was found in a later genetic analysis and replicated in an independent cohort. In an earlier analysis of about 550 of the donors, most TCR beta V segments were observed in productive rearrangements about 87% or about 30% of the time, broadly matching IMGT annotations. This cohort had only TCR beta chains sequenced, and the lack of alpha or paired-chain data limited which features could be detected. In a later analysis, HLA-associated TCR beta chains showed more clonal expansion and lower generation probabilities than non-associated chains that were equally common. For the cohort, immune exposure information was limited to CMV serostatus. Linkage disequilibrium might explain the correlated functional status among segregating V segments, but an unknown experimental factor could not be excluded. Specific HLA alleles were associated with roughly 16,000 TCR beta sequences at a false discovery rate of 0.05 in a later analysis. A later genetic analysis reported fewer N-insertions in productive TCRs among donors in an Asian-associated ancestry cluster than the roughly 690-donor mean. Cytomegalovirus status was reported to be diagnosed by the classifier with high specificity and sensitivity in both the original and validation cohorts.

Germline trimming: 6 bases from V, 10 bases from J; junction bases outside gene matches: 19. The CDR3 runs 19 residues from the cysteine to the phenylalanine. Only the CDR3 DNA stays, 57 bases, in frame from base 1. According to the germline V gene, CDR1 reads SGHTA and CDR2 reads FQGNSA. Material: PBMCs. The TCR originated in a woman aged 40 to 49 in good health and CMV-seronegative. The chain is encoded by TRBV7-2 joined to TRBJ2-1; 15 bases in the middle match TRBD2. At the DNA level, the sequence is TGTGCCAGCAGAGGGGGGGGTCGGACTAGCGGGAGGGCTCGGGGGGAGCAGTTCTTC. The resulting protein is CASRGGGRTSGRARGEQFF.